These 28 T cell receptor beta chains were sequenced from one sample in a study of blood T cells in healthy people across ages. Primed by a sample-barcoded 5' primer and a J-beta primer mix, a second PCR proceeded for 7 to 11 cycles. TCRdb re-called the 5' RACE reads through MiXCR, storing one row per CDR3 protein. The sample holds over 1.5 million distinct CDR3 sequences; around 50% are singletons and the top ten take over 2%. The sample was blood. The receptors here all came from a middle-aged woman in good health.

This clonotype was seen once. The gene calls are TRBV15 and TRBJ2-5; D is uncertain. The J call is in doubt because the DNA end fits TRBJ2-7 better. Per the germline V gene, CDR1 is LNHNV and CDR2 is YYDKDF (reference sequence). CDR3 length: 13 amino acids. In nucleotides, the CDR3 is TGTGCCACCAGCAGGCACAGCGCCTACGAGCAGTACTTC. Residues: CATSRHSAYEQYF.

This clonotype was detected a few times. This rearrangement joins TRBV29-1 to TRBJ2-1; D could derive from TRBD1 or TRBD2 (5 bases each). The V gene's germline CDR1 is SQVTM and CDR2 ANQGSEA. There are 14 residues in the CDR3. The V end lost 5 bases, the J end lost 1 base, and 12 bases lay between the germline ends. CDR3 sequence (DNA): TGCAGCGTTCGACCGGGGACGTCCTACAATGAGCAGTTCTTC. This gives the protein CSVRPGTSYNEQFF.

The chain is built from TRBV5-1 and TRBJ2-1; D is undetermined. V was trimmed by 0 bases and J by 10 bases, leaving 17 bases between them. Per germline, CDR1 SGHRS and CDR2 YFSETQ. The CDR3 is 15 residues long. Here the CDR3 reads CASSLDGPRSKEQFF. Written as DNA, the CDR3 is TGCGCCAGCAGCTTGGATGGGCCCCGTAGCAAGGAGCAGTTCTTC.

The CDR3 DNA follows: TGTGCCAGCAGTTACGGGAGGGACCAGAGCTCCTACAATGAGCAGTTCTTC. This translates into CASSYGRDQSSYNEQFF. The V gene is TRBV6-2 or TRBV6-3, the J gene TRBJ2-1; 7 nucleotides line up with TRBD2. There are 17 residues in the CDR3. Germline loops: CDR1 MNHEY, CDR2 SVGEGT. V trimming: 2 bases; J trimming: 0 bases; junction bases outside the gene matches: 7.

As for this clonotype: A read error may account for a junction end that differs from germline. J is TRBJ1-5 and V is TRBV4-2; D is undetermined. Per germline, CDR1 LGHNA and CDR2 YNFKEQ. CDR3 length: 15 amino acids. DNA for the CDR3: TGTGCCAGCAGCCAAGGTTATGCGGGCGATCAGCTCCAGCATTTT. Its translation is CASSQGYAGDQLQHF.

The chain employs TRBV7-3 and TRBJ2-5; D is ambiguous. The V end lost 7 bases, the J end lost 11 bases, and 17 bases lay between the germline ends. CDR1 is SGHTA and CDR2 is FQGTGA in the germline V gene. CDR3 size: 12 residues. CDR3 loop: CASTDPNNEQYF. In DNA form, the CDR3 reads TGTGCCAGCACGGACCCAAACAATGAGCAGTACTTC.

Only a few counts were recorded for this clonotype. This chain links TRBV7-2 with TRBJ2-7; 8 nucleotides line up with TRBD1. The CDR3 consists of 17 residues. The V and J ends lost 4 bases and 3 bases, in that order; junction bases with no gene match: 14. Germline CDR1 reads SGHTA; CDR2 reads FQGNSA. CDR3 DNA: TGTGCCAGCAGCTCACGGGGCGGGACAGGAGTCCTCTACGAGCAGTACTTC. Protein sequence: CASSSRGGTGVLYEQYF.

This rearrangement joins TRBV5-1 to TRBJ2-5; D unclear. CDR3 length: 14 amino acids. Trimming took 2 bases from V and 5 from J, leaving 13 bases between them. Germline V gene sequence: CDR1 SGHRS, CDR2 YFSETQ. DNA for the CDR3: TGCGCCAGCAGCTTTGGAGTATCCGCGGAGACCCAGTACTTC. Encoded protein: CASSFGVSAETQYF.

The V and J genes are TRBV24-1 and TRBJ2-3; D gene unclear. This CDR3 has 13 residues. Germline loops: CDR1 KGHDR, CDR2 SFDVKD. V shed 6 bases and J shed 2 bases, with 8 bases lying between them. The CDR3 nucleotides are TGTGCCACCAGTACACCCCACACAGATACGCAGTATTTT. Translating gives CATSTPHTDTQYF.

The V and J genes are TRBV7-9 and TRBJ2-1; 12 nucleotides match TRBD2. V was clipped by 1 base and J by 2 bases; unmatched bases: 0. The germline CDR1 and CDR2 sequences are SEHNR and FQNEAQ (reference sequence). This CDR3 is built from 16 residues. CDR3 sequence: CASSLGTSGAYNEQFF. DNA of the CDR3: TGTGCCAGCAGCTTAGGGACTAGCGGGGCCTACAATGAGCAGTTCTTC. Full variable domain (remainder filled in from reference TRBV7-9 and TRBJ2-1): DTGVSQNPRHKITKRGQNVTFRCDPISEHNRLYWYRQTLGQGPEFLTYFQNEAQLEKSRLLSDRFSAERPKGSFSTLEIQRTEQGDSAMYLCASSLGTSGAYNEQFFGPGTRLTVL.

This chain links TRBV4-1 with TRBJ2-7, with TRBD1 as a possible D gene (6 bases). Per germline, CDR1 MGHRA and CDR2 YSYEKL. The CDR3 is 17 amino acids. Trimming removed 1 base at V and 7 bases at J, with 23 bases between. CDR3 loop: CASSQGSRAGDTGEQYF. CDR3 coding DNA: TGCGCCAGCAGCCAAGGTTCAAGGGCAGGGGATACGGGTGAGCAGTACTTC.

This clonotype came up many times. The chain carries TRBV7-2 and TRBJ2-3; D not resolved. V was cut by 5 bases and J by 2 bases, with 5 bases left in between. The CDR3 covers 12 residues. Germline V CDR1 and CDR2: SGHTA, FQGNSA. The DNA of the CDR3 is TGTGCCAGCAGCCAATACACAGATACGCAGTATTTT. Protein sequence: CASSQYTDTQYF.

The V call is TRBV28, the J call TRBJ2-7; D could derive from TRBD1 or TRBD2 (5 bases each). The germline CDR1 and CDR2 sequences are MDHEN and SYDVKM. V was pared by 7 bases and J by 2 bases, with 18 bases between. CDR3 length: 15 amino acids. CDR3 nucleotides: TGTGCCAGCAACTCGAACGGGGACCCCCCCTACGAGCAGTACTTC. Translation: CASNSNGDPPYEQYF.

The chain is built from TRBV10-3 and TRBJ2-5; TRBD1 matches 10 bases. V shed 5 bases and J 5 bases; nucleotides not matched to a gene: 5. The germline V gene has CDR1 ENHRY and CDR2 SYGVKD. This CDR3 contains 14 residues. The CDR3 protein is CAISTGTGDETQYF. In nucleotides, the CDR3 is TGTGCCATCAGTACCGGGACAGGGGACGAGACCCAGTACTTC.

V and J are TRBV27 and TRBJ2-3; 7 bases fit TRBD2. The CDR3 spans 15 residues. The V and J ends lost 3 bases and 5 bases, in that order; junction bases with no gene match: 8. Germline loops: CDR1 MNHEY, CDR2 SMNVEV (reference sequence). The CDR3 nucleotides are TGTGCCAGCAGTTTCCTCGGGACTAAGGGAGATACGCAGTATTTT. Protein sequence: CASSFLGTKGDTQYF.

The V call is TRBV10-3, the J call TRBJ2-3, with D unclear. CDR3 length: 16 residues. Trimming removed 0 bases from V and 0 bases from J, with 10 bases in between. The germline V gene has CDR1 ENHRY and CDR2 SYGVKD. CDR3 nucleotide sequence: TGTGCCATCAGTGAGTCGAAGGCAGCTAGCACAGATACGCAGTATTTT. It encodes CAISESKAASTDTQYF.

The chain recombines TRBV2 with TRBJ2-7, with D perhaps given as TRBD1 or TRBD2 (5 bases each). Trimming stripped 10 bases from V and 7 bases from J, with 20 bases between. The CDR3 consists of 13 residues. Germline CDR1 SNHLY, CDR2 FYNNEI. As DNA, the CDR3 is TGTGCCATACAATCGTGGGGGATGGATGAGCAGTACTTC. Its translation: CAIQSWGMDEQYF. The full variable domain, with the rest looked up from reference TRBV2 and TRBJ2-7, is EPEVTQTPSHQVTQMGQEVILRCVPISNHLYFYWYRQILGQKVEFLVSFYNNEISEKSEIFDDQFSVERPDGSNFTLKIRSTKLEDSAMYFCAIQSWGMDEQYFGPGTRLTVT.

J is TRBJ2-4 and V is TRBV6-1; D unclear. The CDR3 covers 17 residues. From germline, CDR1 is MNHNS and CDR2 SASEGT. The ends were cut back, 0 bases at V and 2 bases at J, with 14 bases in the middle. The CDR3 spells CASSEAIVGQTKNIQYF. In DNA, the CDR3 is TGTGCCAGCAGTGAAGCGATCGTTGGGCAGACCAAAAACATTCAGTACTTC.

The chain links TRBV4-3 to TRBJ2-7; D is perhaps TRBD1 (5 bases). The CDR3 runs 15 residues. Per the germline V gene, CDR1 is LGHNA and CDR2 is YSLEER. V was cut by 0 bases and J by 2 bases, with 11 bases left in between. CDR3 protein: CASSQDRGSAYEQYF. The CDR3 nucleotides are TGCGCCAGCAGCCAAGATAGGGGAAGCGCCTACGAGCAGTACTTC.

The J gene is TRBJ2-1, the V gene TRBV5-1, with D perhaps TRBD2 (7 bases). The germline V gene encodes CDR1 SGHRS and CDR2 YFSETQ. This CDR3 contains 16 residues. V was trimmed by 4 bases and J by 2 bases, leaving 16 bases between them. The CDR3 DNA sequence: TGCGCCAGCAGCCCTGGGGGGGCCCAGACCTACAATGAGCAGTTCTTC. It is translated as CASSPGGAQTYNEQFF.

The CDR3 region has the DNA TGCAGTGCTAGAGATGTCGGGACAGGGGGGCACGAGCAGTACTTC. Translation gives CSARDVGTGGHEQYF. This chain joins TRBV20-1 and TRBJ2-7; 11 positions agree with TRBD1. V trimming: 0 bases; J trimming: 5 bases; junction bases outside the gene matches: 6. The CDR3 is 15 residues long. CDR1 and CDR2 from the germline V gene are DFQATT and SNEGSKA (reference sequence).

This chain uses TRBV20-1 with TRBJ1-2, with unresolved D. Germline V gene sequence: CDR1 DFQATT, CDR2 SNEGSKA (reference sequence). Deletions cut 6 bases from V and 8 bases from J, with 10 bases between. The CDR3 runs 10 residues. This CDR3 is CSATRGGYTF. The CDR3 nucleotides read TGCAGTGCGACGAGAGGGGGCTACACCTTC.

This clonotype was recorded only once. The gene calls are TRBV5-1 and TRBJ2-2; D gene uncertain. This CDR3 region has 14 residues. Germline V CDR1 and CDR2: SGHRS, YFSETQ. Trimming took 2 bases from V and 6 from J, leaving 11 bases between them. As DNA, the CDR3 is TGCGCCAGCAGCTTACCAGGAAAATCCGGGGAGCTGTTTTTT. Amino acids: CASSLPGKSGELFF.

This chain connects TRBV5-1 to TRBJ2-1; 8 nucleotides match TRBD2. Germline trimming cut 0 bases from V and 9 bases from J; bases unmatched to any gene: 8. Germline CDR1 is SGHRS and CDR2 is YFSETQ. The CDR3 sequence is 15 residues long. The CDR3, as DNA: TGCGCCAGCAGCTTGGCAGGCGGGGGGATCGGTGAGCAGTTCTTC. It codes for CASSLAGGGIGEQFF.

The sample holds a few counts of this clonotype. V and J are TRBV6-2 or TRBV6-3 and TRBJ2-5, with D hard to call. V lost 2 bases to trimming and J lost 2 bases, with 15 bases between them. The CDR3 has 16 amino acids. Germline CDR1 MNHEY, CDR2 SVGEGT. CDR3 sequence (DNA): TGTGCCAGCAGTTACGCGGTAGCCCTACTTCAAGAGACCCAGTACTTC. Encoded protein: CASSYAVALLQETQYF.

As to this clonotype: The junction and the germline gene differ at one end; a read error may be behind it. The V and J genes are TRBV12-3 or TRBV12-4 and TRBJ2-1; D is undetermined. CDR3 length equals 13 residues. CDR3 coding DNA: TGTGCCAGCAGACGCCAATCCTATAATGAGCAGTTCTTC. Encoded protein: CASRRQSYNEQFF.

The CDR3 DNA follows: TGTGCCAGCAGTTCGGGAATGGGGTCACCCCTCCACTTT. It is translated as CASSSGMGSPLHF. V and J are TRBV12-3 or TRBV12-4 and TRBJ1-6, with no clear D. This CDR3 contains 13 residues. The V end lost 4 bases, the J end lost 10 bases, and 11 bases lay between the germline ends.

In DNA form, the CDR3 reads TGTGCCAGCAGTTACTCGACGATAGCGGGTACAGTCTACGAGCAGTACTTC. Amino acids: CASSYSTIAGTVYEQYF. The chain uses TRBV6-2 or TRBV6-3 and TRBJ2-7; 7 bases fit TRBD2. This CDR3 is built from 17 residues. The germline CDR1 and CDR2 sequences are MNHEY and SVGEGT. J gave up 3 bases and V 0 bases, and 11 bases lay outside the gene matches.